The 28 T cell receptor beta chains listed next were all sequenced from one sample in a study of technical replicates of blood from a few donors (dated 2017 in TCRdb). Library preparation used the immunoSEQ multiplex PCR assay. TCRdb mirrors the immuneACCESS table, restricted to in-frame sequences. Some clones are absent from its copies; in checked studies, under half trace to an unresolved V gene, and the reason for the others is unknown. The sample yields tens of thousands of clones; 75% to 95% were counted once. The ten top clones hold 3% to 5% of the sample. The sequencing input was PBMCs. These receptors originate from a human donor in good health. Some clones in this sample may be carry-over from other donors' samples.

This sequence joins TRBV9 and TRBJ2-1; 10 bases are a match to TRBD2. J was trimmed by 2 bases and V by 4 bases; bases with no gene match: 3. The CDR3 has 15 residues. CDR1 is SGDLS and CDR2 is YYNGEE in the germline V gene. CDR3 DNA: TGTGCCAGCAGCCCAGGGACTAGCGCCTACAATGAGCAGTTCTTC. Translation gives CASSPGTSAYNEQFF.

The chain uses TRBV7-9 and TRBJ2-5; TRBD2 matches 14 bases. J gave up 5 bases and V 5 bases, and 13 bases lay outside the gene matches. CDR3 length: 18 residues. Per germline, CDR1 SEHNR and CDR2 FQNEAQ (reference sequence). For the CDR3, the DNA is TGTGCCAGCAGCCCTGGACTAGCGGGGGGACCAAAGCGGGAGACCCAGTACTTC. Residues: CASSPGLAGGPKRETQYF. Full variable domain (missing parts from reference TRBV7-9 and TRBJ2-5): DTGVSQNPRHKITKRGQNVTFRCDPISEHNRLYWYRQTLGQGPEFLTYFQNEAQLEKSRLLSDRFSAERPKGSFSTLEIQRTEQGDSAMYLCASSPGLAGGPKRETQYFGPGTRLLVL.

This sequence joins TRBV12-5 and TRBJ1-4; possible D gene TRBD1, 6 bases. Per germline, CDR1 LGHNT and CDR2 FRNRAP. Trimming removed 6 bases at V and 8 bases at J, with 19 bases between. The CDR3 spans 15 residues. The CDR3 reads CASGPPQGIGEKLFF. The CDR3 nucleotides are TGTGCTAGTGGCCCCCCCCAGGGGATTGGGGAAAAACTGTTTTTT.

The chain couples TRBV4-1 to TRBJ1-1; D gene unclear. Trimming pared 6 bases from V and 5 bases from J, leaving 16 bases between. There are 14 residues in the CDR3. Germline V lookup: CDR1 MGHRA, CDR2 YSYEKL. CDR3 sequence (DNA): TGCGCCAGCAGACTTGCCGGGCCGGGAACTGAAGCTTTCTTT. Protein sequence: CASRLAGPGTEAFF.

CDR3 coding DNA: TGTGCCAGCAGTGTCAGGACAGGGAACTACGAGCAGTACTTC. It specifies CASSVRTGNYEQYF. The gene calls are TRBV6-4 and TRBJ2-7, with 8 bases lining up with TRBD1. J lost 3 bases, V lost 4 bases, and 5 bases had no gene match. Germline V gives CDR1 MRHNA, CDR2 SNTAGT. The CDR3 length is 14 residues.

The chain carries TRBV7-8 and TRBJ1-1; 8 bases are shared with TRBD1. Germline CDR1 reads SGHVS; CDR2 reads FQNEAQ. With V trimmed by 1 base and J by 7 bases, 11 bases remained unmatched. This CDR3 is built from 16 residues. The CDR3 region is CASSLVSGGNFGEAFF. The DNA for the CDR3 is TGTGCCAGCAGCTTAGTGTCAGGGGGCAATTTCGGTGAAGCTTTCTTT.

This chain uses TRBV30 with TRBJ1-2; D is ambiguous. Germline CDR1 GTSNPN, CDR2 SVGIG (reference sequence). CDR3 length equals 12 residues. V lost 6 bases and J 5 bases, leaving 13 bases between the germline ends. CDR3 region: CACTPTGYGYTF. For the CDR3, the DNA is TGTGCCTGTACCCCCACGGGTTATGGCTACACCTTC. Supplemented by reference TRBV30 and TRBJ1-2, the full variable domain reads SQTIHQWPATLVQPVGSPLSLECTVEGTSNPNLYWYRQAAGRGLQLLFYSVGIGQISSEVPQNLSASRPQDRQFILSSKKLLLSDSGFYLCACTPTGYGYTFGSGTRLTVV.

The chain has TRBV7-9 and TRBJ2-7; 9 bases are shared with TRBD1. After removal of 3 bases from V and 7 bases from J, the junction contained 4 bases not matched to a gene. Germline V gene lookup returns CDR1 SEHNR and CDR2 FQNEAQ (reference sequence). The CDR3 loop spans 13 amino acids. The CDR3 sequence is CASSFGTGREQYF. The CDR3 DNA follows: TGTGCCAGCAGCTTCGGGACAGGGCGAGAGCAGTACTTC.

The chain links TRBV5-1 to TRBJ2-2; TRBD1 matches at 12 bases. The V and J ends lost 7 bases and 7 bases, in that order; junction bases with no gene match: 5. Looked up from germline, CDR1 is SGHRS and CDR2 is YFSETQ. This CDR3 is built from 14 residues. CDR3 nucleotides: TGCGCCAGCCTAGGGACAGGGGGCATCGGGGAGCTGTTTTTT. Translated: CASLGTGGIGELFF.

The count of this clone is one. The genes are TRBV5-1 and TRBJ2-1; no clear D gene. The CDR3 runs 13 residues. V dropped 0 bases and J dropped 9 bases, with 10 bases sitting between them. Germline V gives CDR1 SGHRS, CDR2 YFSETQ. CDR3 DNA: TGCGCCAGCAGCTTGGCTGTAGTTGGTGAGCAGTTCTTC. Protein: CASSLAVVGEQFF.

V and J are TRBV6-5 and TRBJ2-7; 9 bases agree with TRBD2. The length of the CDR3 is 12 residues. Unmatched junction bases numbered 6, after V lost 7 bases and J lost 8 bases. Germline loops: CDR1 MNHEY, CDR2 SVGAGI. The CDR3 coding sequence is TGTGCCAGCACCGAGACTAGCGGACAGCAGTACTTC. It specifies CASTETSGQQYF.

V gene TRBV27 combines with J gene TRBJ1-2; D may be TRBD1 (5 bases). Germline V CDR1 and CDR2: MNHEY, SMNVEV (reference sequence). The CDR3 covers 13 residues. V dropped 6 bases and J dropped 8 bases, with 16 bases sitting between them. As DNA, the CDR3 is TGTGCCAGCAGCCCAAGCGTCGGGGGGGGCTACACCTTC. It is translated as CASSPSVGGGYTF.

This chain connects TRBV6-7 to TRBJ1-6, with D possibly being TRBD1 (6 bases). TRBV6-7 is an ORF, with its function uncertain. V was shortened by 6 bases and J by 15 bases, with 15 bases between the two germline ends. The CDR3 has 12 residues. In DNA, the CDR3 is TGTGCCAGCAGCAATAAACTCAGGGGCCTCCACTTT. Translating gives CASSNKLRGLHF.

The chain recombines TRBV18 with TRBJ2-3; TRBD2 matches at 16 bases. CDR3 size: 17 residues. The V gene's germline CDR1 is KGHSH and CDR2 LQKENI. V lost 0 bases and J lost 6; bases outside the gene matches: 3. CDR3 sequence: CASSPPGLAGGPDTQYF. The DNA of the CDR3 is TGTGCCAGCTCACCACCGGGACTAGCGGGGGGGCCGGATACGCAGTATTTT.

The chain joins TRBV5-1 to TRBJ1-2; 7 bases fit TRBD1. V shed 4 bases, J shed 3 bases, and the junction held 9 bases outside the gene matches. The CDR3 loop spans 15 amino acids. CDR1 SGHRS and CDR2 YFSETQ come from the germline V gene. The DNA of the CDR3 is TGCGCCAGCAGCCCAACGACAGGGTTCGACTATGGCTACACCTTC. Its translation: CASSPTTGFDYGYTF.

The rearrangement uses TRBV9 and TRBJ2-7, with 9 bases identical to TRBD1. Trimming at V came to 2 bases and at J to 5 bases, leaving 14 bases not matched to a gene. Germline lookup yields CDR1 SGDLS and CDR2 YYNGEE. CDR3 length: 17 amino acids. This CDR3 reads CASSVSLTGGVYHEQYF. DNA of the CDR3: TGTGCCAGCAGCGTCAGCCTCACAGGGGGCGTTTACCACGAGCAGTACTTC.

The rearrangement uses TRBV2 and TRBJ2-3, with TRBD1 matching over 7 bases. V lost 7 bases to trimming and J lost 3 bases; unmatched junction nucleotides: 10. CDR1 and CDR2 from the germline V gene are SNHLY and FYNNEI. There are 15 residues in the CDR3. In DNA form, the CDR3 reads TGTGCCAGCAAGCTCCGGGACAGTGGGACAGATACGCAGTATTTT. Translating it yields CASKLRDSGTDTQYF.

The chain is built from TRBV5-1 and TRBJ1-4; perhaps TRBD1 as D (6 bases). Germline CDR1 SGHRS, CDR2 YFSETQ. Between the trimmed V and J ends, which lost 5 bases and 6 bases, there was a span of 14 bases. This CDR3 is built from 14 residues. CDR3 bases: TGCGCCAGCAGTTCGGCGGGGGCAGATGAAAAACTGTTTTTT. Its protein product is CASSSAGADEKLFF.

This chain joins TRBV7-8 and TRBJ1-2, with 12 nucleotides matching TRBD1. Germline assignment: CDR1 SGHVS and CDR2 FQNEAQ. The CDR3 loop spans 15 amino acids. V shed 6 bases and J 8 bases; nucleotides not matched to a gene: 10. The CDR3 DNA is TGTGCCAGCAGTTTACCGGGACAGGGGGCGTGGGGCTACACCTTC. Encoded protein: CASSLPGQGAWGYTF.

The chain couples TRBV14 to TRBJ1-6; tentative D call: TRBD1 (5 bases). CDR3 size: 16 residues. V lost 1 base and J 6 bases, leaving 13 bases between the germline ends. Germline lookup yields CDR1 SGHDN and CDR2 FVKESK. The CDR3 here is CASSQARGLGNSPLHF. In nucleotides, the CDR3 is TGTGCCAGCAGCCAAGCGCGGGGCTTGGGTAATTCACCCCTCCACTTT.

Written as DNA, the CDR3 is TGTGCCAGCAGCTTTGCGGGGGACCACACCGGGGAGCTGTTTTTT. Protein: CASSFAGDHTGELFF. The rearrangement links TRBV9 to TRBJ2-2; 7 nucleotides line up with TRBD2. The CDR3 is made up of 15 amino acids. After removal of 4 bases from V and 3 bases from J, the junction contained 6 bases not matched to a gene. Per the germline V gene, CDR1 is SGDLS and CDR2 is YYNGEE.

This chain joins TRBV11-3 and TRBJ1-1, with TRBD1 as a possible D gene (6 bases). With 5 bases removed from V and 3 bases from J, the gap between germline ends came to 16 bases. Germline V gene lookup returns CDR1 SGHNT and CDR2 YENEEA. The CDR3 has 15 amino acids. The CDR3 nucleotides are TGTGCCAGCAGCAAAACAGGGCAGGCGGACACTGAAGCTTTCTTT. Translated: CASSKTGQADTEAFF.

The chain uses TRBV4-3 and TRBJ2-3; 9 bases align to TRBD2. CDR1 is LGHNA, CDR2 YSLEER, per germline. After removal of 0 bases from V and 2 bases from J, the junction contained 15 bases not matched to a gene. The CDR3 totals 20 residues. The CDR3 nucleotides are TGCGCCAGCAGCCAAGATAAGACAGGCCTCAGCGGGGGGCTCACAGATACGCAGTATTTT. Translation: CASSQDKTGLSGGLTDTQYF.

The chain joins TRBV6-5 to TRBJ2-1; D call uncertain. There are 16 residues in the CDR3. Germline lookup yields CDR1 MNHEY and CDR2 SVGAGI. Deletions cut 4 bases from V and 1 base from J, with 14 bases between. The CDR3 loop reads CASSSSQRGSYNEQFF. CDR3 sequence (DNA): TGTGCCAGCAGTTCGAGTCAGCGTGGTTCCTACAATGAGCAGTTCTTC.

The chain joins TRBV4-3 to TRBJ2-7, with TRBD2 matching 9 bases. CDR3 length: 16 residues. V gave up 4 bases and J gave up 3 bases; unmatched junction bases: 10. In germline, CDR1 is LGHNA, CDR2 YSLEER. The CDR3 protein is CASSRAYGLARYEQYF. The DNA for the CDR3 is TGCGCCAGCAGCCGAGCCTATGGACTAGCGCGCTACGAGCAGTACTTC.

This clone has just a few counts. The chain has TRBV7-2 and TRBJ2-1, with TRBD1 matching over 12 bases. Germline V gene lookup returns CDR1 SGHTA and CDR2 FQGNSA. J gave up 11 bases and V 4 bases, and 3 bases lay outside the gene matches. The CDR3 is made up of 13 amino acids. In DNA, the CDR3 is TGTGCCAGCAGCTCCGGGACAGGGGGCAAGCAGTTCTTC. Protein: CASSSGTGGKQFF.

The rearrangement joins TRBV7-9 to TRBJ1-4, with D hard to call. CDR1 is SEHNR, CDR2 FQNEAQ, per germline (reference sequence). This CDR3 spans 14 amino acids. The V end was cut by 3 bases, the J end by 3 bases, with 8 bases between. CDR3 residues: CASSFGSPNEKLFF. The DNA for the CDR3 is TGTGCCAGCAGCTTCGGGAGCCCTAATGAAAAACTGTTTTTT.

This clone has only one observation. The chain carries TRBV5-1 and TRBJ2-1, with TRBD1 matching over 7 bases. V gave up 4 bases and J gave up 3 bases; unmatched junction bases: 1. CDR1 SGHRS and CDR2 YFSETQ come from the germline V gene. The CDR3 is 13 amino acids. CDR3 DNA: TGCGCCAGCAGCGGGACAGTCTACAATGAGCAGTTCTTC. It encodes CASSGTVYNEQFF.